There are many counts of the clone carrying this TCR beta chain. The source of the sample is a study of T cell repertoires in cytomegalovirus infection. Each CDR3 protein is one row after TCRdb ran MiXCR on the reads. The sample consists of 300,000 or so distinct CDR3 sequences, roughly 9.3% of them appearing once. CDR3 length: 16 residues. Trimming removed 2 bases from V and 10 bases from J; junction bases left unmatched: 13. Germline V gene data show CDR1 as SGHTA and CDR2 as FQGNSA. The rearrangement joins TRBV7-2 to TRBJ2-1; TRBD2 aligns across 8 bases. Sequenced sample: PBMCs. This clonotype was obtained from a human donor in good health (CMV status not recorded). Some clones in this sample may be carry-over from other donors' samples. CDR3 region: CASSLRFKSGGGEQFF. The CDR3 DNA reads TGTGCCAGCAGCTTAAGGTTTAAGAGCGGGGGAGGGGAGCAGTTCTTC.